The T cell receptor beta chain described here comes from a study of CXCR3-negative and CXCR3-positive naive CD8 T cells. CDR3 length: 14 residues. Germline CDR1 and CDR2: MGHDK and SYGVNS. TRB cDNA libraries were made by UMI-labeled 5' RACE. TCRdb re-called the 5' RACE reads and catalogs CDR3 proteins one per entry, DNA excluded. Here the sample table reports about 62,000 distinct CDR3 sequences. This rearrangement joins TRBV25-1 to TRBJ1-2. Sequenced input: naive CXCR3- CD8+ T cells from blood. The sample's subset: CD45RO-CCR7+CD27+CD95- naive CD8+ T cells lacking CXCR3 (TNR3-). The clonotype was recovered from a human donor in good health. Some clones in this sample may be carry-over from other donors' samples. CDR3 sequence reads: CASSEYEGNYGYTF.